A selection of T cell receptor beta chains follows, all from one sample in a study of breast tumors, draining lymph nodes, adjacent tissues. Via MiXCR, TCRdb re-called the multiplex PCR reads, giving one row per CDR3 protein. The sample holds roughly 220,000 distinct CDR3 sequences, around 34% seen once. The source material was axillary lymph node tissue. Receptor source: a female donor with breast cancer. Some clones in this sample may be carry-over from other donors' samples. CDR3s include the opening cysteine and the closing phenylalanine or tryptophan. The D gene is left open where the match is weak. Part of the rows lack a size; the others show once, few, many or a class for expanded clones.

>TRBV11-2|NA|TRBJ2-2|NA
CASSLGTTSWTGELFF
TGTGCCAGCAGCTTAGGTACCACTTCGTGGACCGGGGAGCTGTTTTTT
>TRBV25-1|many|TRBJ2-3|NA
CASSEGYTYTIGGTDTQYF
TGTGCCAGCAGTGAAGGTTACACCTACACGATCGGGGGCACAGATACGCAGTATTTT
>TRBV2|many|TRBJ2-5|NA
CASSETETQYF
TGTGCCAGCAGTGAAACAGAGACCCAGTACTTC
>TRBV6-4|NA|TRBJ1-6|NA
CASNRPRGKTLHF
TGTGCCAGCAACAGACCCAGGGGCAAAACCCTCCACTTT
>TRBV12-3/TRBV12-4|many|TRBJ2-1|TRBD2
CASRPPGGDSNEQFF
TGTGCCAGCAGGCCGCCCGGGGGGGACTCCAATGAGCAGTTCTTC
>TRBV7-3|many|TRBJ2-7|TRBD2
CASSLTSGGYEQYF
TGTGCCAGCAGCTTAACGTCGGGGGGCTACGAGCAGTACTTC
>TRBV6-6|NA|TRBJ2-2|NA
CTSSLPVERRETRELFF
TGTACCAGCAGTCTCCCCGTAGAGCGGAGAGAAACTAGGGAGCTGTTTTTT
>TRBV4-2|many|TRBJ1-4|TRBD1
CASSQVRGTGIRNEKLFF
TGTGCCAGCAGCCAAGTTCGTGGGACAGGGATTCGGAATGAAAAACTGTTTTTT
>TRBV20-1|many|TRBJ2-1|TRBD1
CSAVQGKGYNEQFF
TGCAGTGCAGTACAGGGGAAGGGGTACAATGAGCAGTTCTTC
>TRBV11-2|many|TRBJ2-3|NA
CASSFGSVGSQYF
TGTGCCAGCAGCTTTGGCAGCGTTGGGTCGCAGTATTTT
>TRBV12-3/TRBV12-4|many|TRBJ2-3|TRBD1
CASSWDRFTDTQYF
TGTGCCAGCAGTTGGGACAGGTTCACAGATACGCAGTATTTT
>TRBV20-1|once|TRBJ2-1|NA
CSASADTNFSNERFF
TGCAGTGCTAGTGCGGACACGAATTTCTCCAATGAGCGGTTCTTC
>TRBV20-1|many|TRBJ1-3|NA
CSATGGGTIYF
TGCAGTGCCACCGGGGGTGGCACCATATATTTT
>TRBV28|NA|TRBJ1-3|NA
CASRWTDAPGNTIYF
TGTGCCAGCAGATGGACAGATGCACCTGGAAACACCATATATTTT
>TRBV4-1|many|TRBJ1-2|NA
CASSQVGDYGYTF
TGCGCCAGCAGCCAGGTGGGAGACTATGGCTACACCTTC
>TRBV6-5|NA|TRBJ2-2|NA
CASSYSKQSTGELFF
TGTGCCAGCAGTTACTCGAAACAGAGCACCGGGGAGCTGTTTTTT
>TRBV11-2|NA|TRBJ2-1|TRBD2
CASSLGRGGSLYEQFF
TGTGCCAGCAGCTTAGGGCGGGGGGGATCCCTATATGAGCAGTTCTTC
>TRBV6-6|many|TRBJ1-3|NA
CASRALGGTGNTIYF
TGTGCCAGCAGGGCTCTGGGTGGAACTGGAAACACCATATATTTT
>TRBV19|many|TRBJ1-2|NA
CASARDASYGYTF
TGTGCCAGCGCCAGGGACGCCAGCTATGGCTACACCTTC
>TRBV12-3/TRBV12-4|many|TRBJ1-6|NA
CASSLSGTLHF
TGTGCCAGCAGTTTGTCAGGGACCCTCCACTTT
>TRBV5-1|many|TRBJ1-5|TRBD1
CASSLEGRGNQPQHF
TGCGCCAGCAGCTTGGAAGGCAGGGGGAATCAGCCCCAGCATTTT
>TRBV12-5|many|TRBJ2-2|NA
CASGRGQSNTGELFF
TGTGCTAGTGGCCGTGGACAATCGAACACCGGGGAGCTGTTTTTT
>TRBV5-1|many|TRBJ1-4|NA
CASSLAIRENLFF
TGCGCCAGCAGCTTGGCCATACGTGAAAACCTGTTTTTT
>TRBV27|few|TRBJ2-7|NA
CASSLVGEKQYF
TGTGCCAGCAGTTTAGTGGGGGAAAAGCAGTACTTC
>TRBV7-2|NA|TRBJ2-2|NA
CASSDTRTGELFF
TGTGCCAGCAGCGATACTCGCACCGGGGAGCTGTTTTTT
>TRBV5-6|NA|TRBJ2-6|NA
CASSSLVLTF
TGTGCCAGCAGTTCGCTGGTCCTGACTTTC
>TRBV3-2|NA|TRBJ2-2|NA
CASSQDRVYSGELFF
TGTGCCAGCAGCCAAGATAGGGTCTATTCGGGGGAGCTGTTTTTT
>TRBV20-1|many|TRBJ2-5|NA
CSASSGGDRGIKTQYF
TGCAGTGCTAGTTCCGGGGGTGATCGGGGGATAAAGACCCAGTACTTC
>TRBV20-1|many|TRBJ2-7|NA
CSASGNRDWTSYEQYF
TGCAGTGCTAGTGGAAACAGGGACTGGACCTCCTACGAGCAGTACTTC
>TRBV25-1|NA|TRBJ2-1|TRBD2
CASRGHGGASGSYLNEQFF
TGTGCCAGCAGAGGCCACGGTGGGGCTAGCGGGAGTTATTTGAATGAGCAGTTCTTC